Following are 15 T cell receptor beta chains from one sample sequenced in a study of T-cell memory formation after mild COVID-19. One entry per CDR3 protein, called by TCRdb with MiXCR from the 5' RACE reads. The table has under 250,000 distinct CDR3 sequences, about 10% seen once. Sequenced material: PBMCs or a T cell subset sorted from them (not recorded which). Every receptor here comes from a young man who had mild COVID-19 (a few samples of this study predate the infection). Cell type and time point are not known.

The rearrangement links TRBV6-1 to TRBJ2-2; perhaps TRBD2 as D (6 bases). Deletions cut 8 bases from V and 0 bases from J, with 13 bases between. CDR1 is MNHNS, CDR2 SASEGT, per germline. This CDR3 region has 15 residues. For the CDR3, the DNA is TGTGCCAGCGATAGCGGCTACGCGAACACCGGGGAGCTGTTTTTT. Amino acid sequence: CASDSGYANTGELFF.

The chain has TRBV7-2 and TRBJ1-2; D is uncertain. In germline, CDR1 is SGHTA, CDR2 FQGNSA. This CDR3 contains 15 residues. The V end lost 3 bases, the J end lost 8 bases, and 19 bases lay between the germline ends. The CDR3 here is CASSFNVVKAGGYTF. The CDR3 DNA reads TGTGCCAGCAGCTTTAACGTTGTAAAGGCAGGAGGCTACACCTTC.

This clonotype was detected a few times. The chain links TRBV9 to TRBJ1-5, with D tentatively TRBD1 (6 bases). Germline V lookup: CDR1 SGDLS, CDR2 YYNGEE. V lost 4 bases to trimming and J lost 4 bases, with 15 bases between them. This CDR3 is built from 15 residues. The CDR3 bases are TGTGCCAGCAGCCCCCCCGACAGGCCTAATCAGCCCCAGCATTTT. It translates to CASSPPDRPNQPQHF.

This clonotype was picked up a small number of times. The V gene is TRBV5-1, the J gene TRBJ1-4; 9 positions match TRBD1. CDR1 is SGHRS and CDR2 is YFSETQ in the germline V gene. The junction had 9 bases not matched to a gene; V was cut back by 5 bases and J by 7 bases. The CDR3 covers 15 residues. The CDR3 is CASRTGTGFGEKLFF. The DNA for the CDR3 is TGCGCCAGCAGGACCGGGACAGGGTTTGGTGAAAAACTGTTTTTT.

The chain carries TRBV4-2 and TRBJ1-1; D is perhaps TRBD1 (5 bases). There are 15 residues in the CDR3. The V gene lost 2 bases and the J gene lost 5 bases, with 15 bases spanning the gap. The germline gives CDR1 LGHNA, CDR2 YNFKEQ. DNA of the CDR3: TGTGCCAGCAGCCAAAGTCTACAGGCGGGGACTGAAGCTTTCTTT. Protein product: CASSQSLQAGTEAFF.

This clonotype was found many times. This rearrangement joins TRBV7-3 to TRBJ2-3, with D possibly TRBD2 on 6 matching bases. Germline CDR1 reads SGHTA; CDR2 reads FQGTGA. V lost 5 bases and J 3 bases, leaving 9 bases between the germline ends. The length of the CDR3 is 13 residues. CDR3 region: CASSRTITDTQYF. DNA for the CDR3: TGTGCCAGCAGCAGGACTATTACAGATACGCAGTATTTT.

The rearrangement joins TRBV6-2 or TRBV6-3 to TRBJ1-2; the D is unclear. Germline CDR1 and CDR2: MNHEY and SVGEGT. The CDR3 sequence is 12 residues long. V lost 6 bases and J 4 bases, leaving 9 bases between the germline ends. The CDR3 region is CASSAPGYGYTF. The CDR3 DNA reads TGTGCCAGCAGCGCACCCGGCTATGGCTACACCTTC.

This clonotype was found many times. The chain joins TRBV7-9 to TRBJ2-1; D gene ambiguous. The germline CDR1 and CDR2 sequences are SEHNR and FQNEAQ (reference sequence). The CDR3 covers 13 residues. V was pared by 5 bases and J by 7 bases, with 12 bases between. CDR3 DNA: TGTGCCAGCAGCGGGCTTGGCGAGAATGAGCAGTTCTTC. Translating gives CASSGLGENEQFF.

The rearrangement joins TRBV4-3 to TRBJ1-1; D is ambiguous. The length of the CDR3 is 14 residues. V lost 5 bases to trimming and J lost 1 base, with 11 bases between them. The germline V gene has CDR1 LGHNA and CDR2 YSLEER. The CDR3 here is CASSSHGANTEAFF. As DNA, the CDR3 is TGCGCCAGCAGCAGCCACGGTGCGAACACTGAAGCTTTCTTT.

The J gene is TRBJ2-5, the V gene TRBV6-2 or TRBV6-3; 9 nucleotides agree with TRBD1. The ends lost 2 bases at V and 5 bases at J; junction bases unmatched: 6. This CDR3 has 15 residues. Germline V CDR1 and CDR2: MNHEY, SVGEGT. The CDR3 protein is CASSYPGTGRETQYF. The CDR3 DNA sequence: TGTGCCAGCAGTTACCCTGGGACAGGGCGCGAGACCCAGTACTTC.

The sample holds many counts of this clonotype. The chain joins TRBV20-1 to TRBJ1-2, with TRBD1 matching over 10 bases. Germline CDR1 is DFQATT and CDR2 is SNEGSKA (reference sequence). The V segment lost 4 bases and the J segment 4 bases; nucleotides outside the gene matches: 3. This CDR3 is built from 13 residues. DNA of the CDR3: TGCAGTGCTACGGGGACAGGGGCCTATGGCTACACCTTC. Its protein is CSATGTGAYGYTF.

This clonotype came up many times. The rearrangement links TRBV12-3 or TRBV12-4 to TRBJ2-7, with D perhaps matching TRBD1 (5 bases). The CDR3 totals 14 residues. Trimming pared 5 bases from V and 0 bases from J, leaving 11 bases between. The DNA for the CDR3 is TGTGCCAGCAGTCGAAAGGACATCTCCTACGAGCAGTACTTC. Translation gives CASSRKDISYEQYF.

The V call is TRBV6-2 or TRBV6-3, the J call TRBJ1-1; possibly TRBD1 for D (6 bases). The ends were cut back, 4 bases at V and 11 bases at J, with 14 bases in the middle. The CDR3 covers 12 residues. CDR1 is MNHEY and CDR2 is SVGEGT in the germline V gene. In nucleotides, the CDR3 is TGTGCCAGCAGTTCCTTCCAGGGGCGGGCTTTCTTT. This codes for CASSSFQGRAFF.

The V call is TRBV12-3 or TRBV12-4, the J call TRBJ2-3; D is possibly TRBD2 (7 bases). The length of the CDR3 is 16 residues. The V and J ends lost 8 bases and 4 bases respectively, with 22 bases between them. Here the CDR3 DNA reads TGTGCCAGCGCCCTGGGGGGGGGGCGGGACGCAGATACGCAGTATTTT. Its translation: CASALGGGRDADTQYF.

This chain connects TRBV7-9 to TRBJ2-7, with TRBD2 identical over 12 bases. V lost 5 bases and J lost 1; bases outside the gene matches: 3. CDR3 length: 15 residues. Germline V lookup: CDR1 SEHNR, CDR2 FQNEAQ (reference sequence). The CDR3 reads CASSRLAGVSYEQYF. DNA for the CDR3: TGTGCCAGCAGCCGACTAGCGGGGGTTTCCTACGAGCAGTACTTC.